This T cell receptor (beta chain) was captured by sequencing in a study of cytomegalovirus exposure and HLA in healthy donors. Study-level findings and limits: Later examination showed HLA-associated TCR beta chains had greater clonal expansion than equally common others. In an earlier analysis, most TCR beta V segments were productive about 87% or about 30% of the time.

Amplification used 60 Vbeta primers and 13 Jbeta primers. Here immunoSEQ multiplex PCR was the method, and the copy in TCRdb shows in-frame clones only, minus some. The table lists around 100,000 clones, 79% of them singletons, with 2.5% to 3.5% in the top ten. With 8 bases removed from V and 5 bases from J, the gap between germline ends came to 13 bases. The CDR3 runs 12 residues. Germline CDR1 and CDR2: LNHDA and SQIVND (reference sequence). This clone was recorded only once. Its matching antigen is unknown. This clonotype originated in a woman aged 18-29 years in good health and CMV-seropositive. The chain has TRBV19 and TRBJ2-7, with D tentatively TRBD1 (6 bases). What was sequenced was PBMCs. In DNA, the CDR3 is TGTGCCAGTTCCAACAGGGTCGACGAGCAGTACTTC. Protein: CASSNRVDEQYF.